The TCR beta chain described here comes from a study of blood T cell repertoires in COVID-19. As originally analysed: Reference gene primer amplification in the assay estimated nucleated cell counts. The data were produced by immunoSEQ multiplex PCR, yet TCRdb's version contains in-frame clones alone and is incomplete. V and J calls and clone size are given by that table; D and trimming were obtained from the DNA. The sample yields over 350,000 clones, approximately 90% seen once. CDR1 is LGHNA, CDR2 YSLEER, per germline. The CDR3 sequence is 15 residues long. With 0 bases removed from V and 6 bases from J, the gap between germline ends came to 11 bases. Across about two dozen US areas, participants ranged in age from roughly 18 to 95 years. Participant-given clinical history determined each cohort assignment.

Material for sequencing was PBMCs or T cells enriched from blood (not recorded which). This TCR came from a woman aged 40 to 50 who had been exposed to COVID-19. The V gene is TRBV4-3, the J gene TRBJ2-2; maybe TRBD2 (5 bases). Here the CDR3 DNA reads TGCGCCAGCAGCCAAGAACTAGTATCTCCCGGGGAGCTGTTTTTT. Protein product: CASSQELVSPGELFF.